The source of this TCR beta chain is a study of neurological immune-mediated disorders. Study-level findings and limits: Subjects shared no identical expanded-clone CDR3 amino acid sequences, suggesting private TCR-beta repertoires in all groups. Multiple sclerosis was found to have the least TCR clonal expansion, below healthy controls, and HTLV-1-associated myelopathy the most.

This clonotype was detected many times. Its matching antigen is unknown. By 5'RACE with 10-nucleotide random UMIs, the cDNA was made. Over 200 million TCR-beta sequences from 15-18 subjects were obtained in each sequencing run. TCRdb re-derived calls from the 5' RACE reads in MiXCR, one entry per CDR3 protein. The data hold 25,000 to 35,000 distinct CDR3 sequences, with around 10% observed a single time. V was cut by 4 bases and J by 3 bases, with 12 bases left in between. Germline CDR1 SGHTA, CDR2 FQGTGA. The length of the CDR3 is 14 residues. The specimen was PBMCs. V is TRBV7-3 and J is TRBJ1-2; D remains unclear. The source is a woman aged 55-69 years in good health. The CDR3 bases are TGTGCCAGCAGCTCCTCCCATGGTGACTATGGCTACACCTTC. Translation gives CASSSSHGDYGYTF.